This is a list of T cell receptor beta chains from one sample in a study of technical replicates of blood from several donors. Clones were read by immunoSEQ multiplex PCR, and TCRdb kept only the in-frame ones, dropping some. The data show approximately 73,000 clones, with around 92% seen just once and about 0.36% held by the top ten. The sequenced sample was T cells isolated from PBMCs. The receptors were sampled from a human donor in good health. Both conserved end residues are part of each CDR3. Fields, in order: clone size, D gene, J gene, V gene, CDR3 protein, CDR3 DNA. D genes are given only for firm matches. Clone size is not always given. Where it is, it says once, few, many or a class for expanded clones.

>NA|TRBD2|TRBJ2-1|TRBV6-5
CASSSPREGLYEQFF
TGTGCCAGCAGTTCTCCGCGGGAGGGCCTATATGAGCAGTTCTTC
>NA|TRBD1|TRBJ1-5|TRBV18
CASSPGTGRNQPQHF
TGTGCCAGCTCACCTGGGACAGGGCGCAATCAGCCCCAGCATTTT
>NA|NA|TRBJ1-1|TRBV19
CASSIRLRESEAFF
TGTGCCAGTAGTATACGGCTGAGGGAATCGGAAGCTTTCTTT
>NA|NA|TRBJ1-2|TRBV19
CASRKAAGGGYTF
TGTGCCAGTAGGAAGGCTGCCGGGGGGGGCTACACCTTC
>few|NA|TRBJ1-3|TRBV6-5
CASWRGSGNTIYF
TGTGCCAGCTGGCGGGGCTCTGGAAACACCATATATTTT
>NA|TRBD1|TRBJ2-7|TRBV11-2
CASSFSLQGDHEQYF
TGTGCCAGCAGCTTTTCACTTCAGGGGGACCACGAGCAGTACTTC
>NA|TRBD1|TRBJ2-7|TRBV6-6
CASSYFGTGRYEQYF
TGTGCCAGCAGTTACTTCGGGACAGGGCGTTACGAGCAGTACTTC
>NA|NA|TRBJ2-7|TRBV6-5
CASSYLAGQENEQYF
TGTGCCAGCAGTTACCTAGCGGGACAGGAGAACGAGCAGTACTTC
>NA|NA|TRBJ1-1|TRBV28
CASSLIGGTEAFF
TGTGCCAGCAGCCTGATTGGGGGGACTGAAGCTTTCTTT
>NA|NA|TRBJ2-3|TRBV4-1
CASSQDSYTQYF
TGCGCCAGCAGCCAAGACAGTTATACGCAGTATTTT
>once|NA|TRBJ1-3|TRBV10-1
CASKTEGSGNTIYF
TGCGCCAGCAAAACAGAAGGCTCTGGAAACACCATATATTTT
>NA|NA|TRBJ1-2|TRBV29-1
CSVEAGNGGYTF
TGCAGCGTTGAGGCAGGGAATGGTGGCTACACCTTC
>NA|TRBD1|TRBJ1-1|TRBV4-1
CASSLTAGGRTEAFF
TGCGCCAGCAGCCTGACCGCAGGGGGCCGCACTGAAGCTTTCTTT
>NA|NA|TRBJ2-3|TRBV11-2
CASSLVGGLGLDTQYF
TGTGCCAGCAGCTTAGTAGGGGGATTAGGGCTCGATACGCAGTATTTT
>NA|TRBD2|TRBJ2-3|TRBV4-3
CASSQDRAGAGTDTQYF
TGCGCCAGCAGCCAAGATCGAGCGGGAGCCGGGACAGATACGCAGTATTTT
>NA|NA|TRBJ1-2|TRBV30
CAWSWDNNYGYTF
TGTGCCTGGAGCTGGGACAATAACTATGGCTACACCTTC
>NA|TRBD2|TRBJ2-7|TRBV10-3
CASYTPTSGTYEQYF
TGTGCCTCATATACCCCCACTAGCGGTACCTACGAGCAGTACTTC
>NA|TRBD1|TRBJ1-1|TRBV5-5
CASSTGGSNTEAFF
TGTGCCAGCAGCACAGGGGGCTCGAACACTGAAGCTTTCTTT
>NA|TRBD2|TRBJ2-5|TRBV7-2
CASSIFTSAETQYF
TGTGCCAGCAGCATATTTACTAGCGCGGAGACCCAGTACTTC
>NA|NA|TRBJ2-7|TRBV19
CASSISGKSEQYF
TGTGCCAGTAGTATATCGGGGAAAAGCGAGCAGTACTTC